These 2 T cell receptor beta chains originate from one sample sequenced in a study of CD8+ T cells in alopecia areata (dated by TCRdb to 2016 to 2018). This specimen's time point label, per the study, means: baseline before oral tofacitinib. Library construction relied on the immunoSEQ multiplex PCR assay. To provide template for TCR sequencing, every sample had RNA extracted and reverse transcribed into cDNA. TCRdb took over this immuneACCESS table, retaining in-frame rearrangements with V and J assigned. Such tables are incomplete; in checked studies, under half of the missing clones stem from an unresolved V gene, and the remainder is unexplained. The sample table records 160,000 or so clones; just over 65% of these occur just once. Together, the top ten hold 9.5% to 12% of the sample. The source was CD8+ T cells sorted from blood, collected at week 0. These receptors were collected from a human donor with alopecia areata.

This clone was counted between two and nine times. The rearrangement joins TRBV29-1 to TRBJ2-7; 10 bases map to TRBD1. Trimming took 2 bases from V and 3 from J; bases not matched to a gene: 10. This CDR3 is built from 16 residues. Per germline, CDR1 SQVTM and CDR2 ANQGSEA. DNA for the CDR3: TGCAGCGTTGAAAACGGGACAGGGGTTTCCCTCTACGAGCAGTACTTC. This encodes CSVENGTGVSLYEQYF.

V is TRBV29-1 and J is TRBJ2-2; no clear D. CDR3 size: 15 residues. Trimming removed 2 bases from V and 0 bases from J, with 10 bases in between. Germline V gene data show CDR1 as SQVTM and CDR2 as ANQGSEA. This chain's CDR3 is CSVEPAAANTGELFF. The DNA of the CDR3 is TGCAGCGTTGAACCGGCAGCCGCGAACACCGGGGAGCTGTTTTTT.